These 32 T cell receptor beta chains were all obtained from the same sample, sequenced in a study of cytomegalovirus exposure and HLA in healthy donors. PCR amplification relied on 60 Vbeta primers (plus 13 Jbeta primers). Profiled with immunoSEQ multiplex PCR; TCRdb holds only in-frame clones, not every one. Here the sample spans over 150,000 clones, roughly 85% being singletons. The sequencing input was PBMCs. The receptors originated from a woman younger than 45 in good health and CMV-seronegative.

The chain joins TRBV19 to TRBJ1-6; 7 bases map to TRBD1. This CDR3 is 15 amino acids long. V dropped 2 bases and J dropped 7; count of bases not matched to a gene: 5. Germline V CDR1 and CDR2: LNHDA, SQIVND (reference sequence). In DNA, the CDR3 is TGTGCCAGTAGTATAACTGACAGGGTCAATTCACCCCTCCACTTT. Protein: CASSITDRVNSPLHF. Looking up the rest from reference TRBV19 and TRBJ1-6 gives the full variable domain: DGGITQSPKYLFRKEGQNVTLSCEQNLNHDAMYWYRQDPGQGLRLIYYSQIVNDFQKGDIAEGYSVSREKKESFPLTVTSAQKNPTAFYLCASSITDRVNSPLHFGNGTRLTVT.

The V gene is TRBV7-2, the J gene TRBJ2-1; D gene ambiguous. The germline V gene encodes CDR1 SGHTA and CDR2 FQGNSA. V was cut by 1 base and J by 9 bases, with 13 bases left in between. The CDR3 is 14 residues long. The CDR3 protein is CASSLDWAAGEQFF. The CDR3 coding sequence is TGTGCCAGCAGCTTAGACTGGGCTGCAGGTGAGCAGTTCTTC.

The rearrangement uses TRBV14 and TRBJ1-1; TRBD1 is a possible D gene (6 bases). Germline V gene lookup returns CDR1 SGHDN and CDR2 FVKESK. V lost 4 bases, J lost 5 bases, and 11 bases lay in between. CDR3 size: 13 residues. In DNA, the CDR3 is TGTGCCAGCAGCCTCAGTAGGGGGACTGAAGCTTTCTTT. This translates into CASSLSRGTEAFF.

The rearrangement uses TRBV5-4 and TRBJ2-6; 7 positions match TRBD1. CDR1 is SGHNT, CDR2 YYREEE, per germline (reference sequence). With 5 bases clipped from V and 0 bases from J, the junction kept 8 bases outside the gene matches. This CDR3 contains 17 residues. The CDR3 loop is CASRSGTVNSGANVLTF. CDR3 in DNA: TGTGCCAGCAGATCCGGGACAGTAAACTCTGGGGCCAACGTCCTGACTTTC. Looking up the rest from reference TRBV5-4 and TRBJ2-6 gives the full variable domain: ETGVTQSPTHLIKTRGQQVTLRCSSQSGHNTVSWYQQALGQGPQFIFQYYREEENGRGNFPPRFSGLQFPNYSSELNVNALELDDSALYLCASRSGTVNSGANVLTFGAGSRLTVL.

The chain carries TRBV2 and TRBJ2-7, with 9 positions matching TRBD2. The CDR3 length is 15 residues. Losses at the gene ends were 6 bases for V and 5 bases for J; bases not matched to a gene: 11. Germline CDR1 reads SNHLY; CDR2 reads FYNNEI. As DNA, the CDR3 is TGTGCCAGCAGCAGACTCGTAGCGGGGGCCGACGAGCAGTACTTC. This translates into CASSRLVAGADEQYF.

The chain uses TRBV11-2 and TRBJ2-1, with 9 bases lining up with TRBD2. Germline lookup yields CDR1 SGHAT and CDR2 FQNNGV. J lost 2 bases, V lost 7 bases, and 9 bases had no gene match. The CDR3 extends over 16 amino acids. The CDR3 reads CASNSGRLAAYNEQFF. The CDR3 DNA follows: TGTGCCAGCAACTCTGGGCGACTAGCGGCCTACAATGAGCAGTTCTTC.

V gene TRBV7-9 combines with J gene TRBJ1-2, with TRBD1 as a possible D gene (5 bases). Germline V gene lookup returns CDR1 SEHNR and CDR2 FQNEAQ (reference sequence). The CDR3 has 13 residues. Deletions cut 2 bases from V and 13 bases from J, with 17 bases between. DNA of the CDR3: TGTGCCAGCAGCTTAATATCTCCCTCGGGGGGCACCTTC. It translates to CASSLISPSGGTF. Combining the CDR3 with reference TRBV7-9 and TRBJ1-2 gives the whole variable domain DTGVSQNPRHKITKRGQNVTFRCDPISEHNRLYWYRQTLGQGPEFLTYFQNEAQLEKSRLLSDRFSAERPKGSFSTLEIQRTEQGDSAMYLCASSLISPSGGTFGSGTRLTVV.

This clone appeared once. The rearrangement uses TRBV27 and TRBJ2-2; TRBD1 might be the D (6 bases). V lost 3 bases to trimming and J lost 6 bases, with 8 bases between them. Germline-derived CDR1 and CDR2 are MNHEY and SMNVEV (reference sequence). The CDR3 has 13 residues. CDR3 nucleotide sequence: TGTGCCAGCAGTTTCTCAGGGGCCGGGGAGCTGTTTTTT. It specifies CASSFSGAGELFF.

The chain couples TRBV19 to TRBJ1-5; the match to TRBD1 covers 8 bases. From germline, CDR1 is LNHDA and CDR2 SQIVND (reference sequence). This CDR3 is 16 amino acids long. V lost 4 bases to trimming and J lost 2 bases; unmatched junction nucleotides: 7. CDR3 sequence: CASSTGQGRGNQPQHF. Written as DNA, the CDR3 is TGTGCCAGTAGTACCGGACAGGGCCGAGGCAATCAGCCCCAGCATTTT.

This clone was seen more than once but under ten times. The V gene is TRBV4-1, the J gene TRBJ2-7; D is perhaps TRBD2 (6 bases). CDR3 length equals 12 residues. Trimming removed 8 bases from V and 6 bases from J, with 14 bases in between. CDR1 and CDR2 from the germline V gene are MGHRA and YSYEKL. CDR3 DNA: TGCGCCAGCTCTCCGGGACTCTCCGAGCAGTACTTC. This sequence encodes CASSPGLSEQYF.

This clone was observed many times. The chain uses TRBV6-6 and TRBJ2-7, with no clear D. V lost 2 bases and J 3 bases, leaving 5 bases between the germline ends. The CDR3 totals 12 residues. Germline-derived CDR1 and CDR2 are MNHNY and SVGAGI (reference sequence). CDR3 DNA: TGTGCCAGCAGTTACGAGAACTACGAGCAGTACTTC. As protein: CASSYENYEQYF.

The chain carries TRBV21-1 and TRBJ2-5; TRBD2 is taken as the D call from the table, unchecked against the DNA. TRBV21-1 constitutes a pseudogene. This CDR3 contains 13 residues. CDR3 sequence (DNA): TGTGCCAGGACCACCCCTGGAGAAGAGACCCAGTACTTC. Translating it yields CARTTPGEETQYF.

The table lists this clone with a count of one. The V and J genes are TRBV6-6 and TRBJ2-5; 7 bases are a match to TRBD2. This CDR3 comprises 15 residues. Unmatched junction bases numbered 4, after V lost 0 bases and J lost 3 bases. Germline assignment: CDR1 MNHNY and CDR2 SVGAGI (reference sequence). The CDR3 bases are TGTGCCAGCAGTTACTCTGCAGGGAGGGAAGAGACCCAGTACTTC. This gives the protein CASSYSAGREETQYF.

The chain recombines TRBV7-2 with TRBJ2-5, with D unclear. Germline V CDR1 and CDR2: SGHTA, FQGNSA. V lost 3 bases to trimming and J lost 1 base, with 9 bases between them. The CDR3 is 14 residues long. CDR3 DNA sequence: TGTGCCAGCAGCTTCAGACAATCCCAAGAGACCCAGTACTTC. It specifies CASSFRQSQETQYF.

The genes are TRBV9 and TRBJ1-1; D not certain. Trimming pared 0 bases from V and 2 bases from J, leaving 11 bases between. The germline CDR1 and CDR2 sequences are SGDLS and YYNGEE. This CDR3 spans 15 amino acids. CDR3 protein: CASSVGGAGNTEAFF. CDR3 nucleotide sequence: TGTGCCAGCAGCGTAGGGGGAGCCGGCAACACTGAAGCTTTCTTT.

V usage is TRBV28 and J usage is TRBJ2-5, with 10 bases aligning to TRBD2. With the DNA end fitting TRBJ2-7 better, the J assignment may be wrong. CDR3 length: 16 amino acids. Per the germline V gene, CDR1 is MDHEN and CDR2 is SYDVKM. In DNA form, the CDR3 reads TGTGCCAGCAGTGCGCCGACTAGCGGGTACTCCTACGAGCAGTACTTC. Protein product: CASSAPTSGYSYEQYF.

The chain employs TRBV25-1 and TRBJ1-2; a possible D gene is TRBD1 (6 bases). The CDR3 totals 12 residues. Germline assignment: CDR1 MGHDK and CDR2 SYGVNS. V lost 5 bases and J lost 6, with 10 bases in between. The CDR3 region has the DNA TGTGCCAGCAGTCGGGGGGCCGATGGCTACACCTTC. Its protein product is CASSRGADGYTF.

This CDR3 is CASSDLDRGNTIYF. Here the CDR3 DNA reads TGCGCCAGCAGTGATCTCGACAGGGGAAACACCATATATTTT. The J gene is TRBJ1-3, the V gene TRBV10-2; D perhaps matches TRBD1 (6 bases). The CDR3 has 14 residues. Trimming cost V 3 bases and J 4 bases, with 10 bases left between them. Germline loops: CDR1 WSHSY, CDR2 SAAADI.

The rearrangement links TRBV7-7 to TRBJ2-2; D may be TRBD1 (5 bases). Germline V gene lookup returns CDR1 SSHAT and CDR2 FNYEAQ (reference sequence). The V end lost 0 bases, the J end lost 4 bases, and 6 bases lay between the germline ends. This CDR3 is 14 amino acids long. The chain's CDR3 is CASSLAGPTGELFF. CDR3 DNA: TGTGCCAGCAGCTTAGCGGGGCCCACCGGGGAGCTGTTTTTT.

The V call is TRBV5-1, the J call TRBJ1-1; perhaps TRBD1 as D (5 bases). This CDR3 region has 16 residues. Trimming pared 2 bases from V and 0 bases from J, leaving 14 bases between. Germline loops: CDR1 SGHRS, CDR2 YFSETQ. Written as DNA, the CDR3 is TGCGCCAGCAGCTTCAGACAGAGTCTAATGAACACTGAAGCTTTCTTT. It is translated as CASSFRQSLMNTEAFF. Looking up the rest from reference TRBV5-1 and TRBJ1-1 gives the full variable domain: KAGVTQTPRYLIKTRGQQVTLSCSPISGHRSVSWYQQTPGQGLQFLFEYFSETQRNKGNFPGRFSGRQFSNSRSEMNVSTLELGDSALYLCASSFRQSLMNTEAFFGQGTRLTVV.

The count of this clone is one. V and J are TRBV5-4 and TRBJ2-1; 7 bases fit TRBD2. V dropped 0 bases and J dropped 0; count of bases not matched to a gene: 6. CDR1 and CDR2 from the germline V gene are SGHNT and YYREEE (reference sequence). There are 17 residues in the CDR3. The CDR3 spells CASSLAPSGHSYNEQFF. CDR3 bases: TGTGCCAGCAGCTTGGCCCCTAGCGGTCACTCCTACAATGAGCAGTTCTTC.

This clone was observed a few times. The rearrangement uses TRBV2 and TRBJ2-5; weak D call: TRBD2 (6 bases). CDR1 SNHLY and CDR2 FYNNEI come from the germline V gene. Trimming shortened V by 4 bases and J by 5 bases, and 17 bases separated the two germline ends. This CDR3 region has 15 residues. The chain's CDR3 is CASSGGVRDGETQYF. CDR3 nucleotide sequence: TGTGCCAGCAGTGGGGGGGTAAGGGATGGGGAGACCCAGTACTTC.

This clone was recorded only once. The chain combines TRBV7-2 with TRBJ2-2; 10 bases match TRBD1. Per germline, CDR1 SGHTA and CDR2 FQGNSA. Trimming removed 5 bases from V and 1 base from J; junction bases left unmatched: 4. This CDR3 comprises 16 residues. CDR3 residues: CASSLGTGVNTGELFF. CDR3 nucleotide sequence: TGTGCCAGCAGCCTCGGGACAGGGGTGAACACCGGGGAGCTGTTTTTT.

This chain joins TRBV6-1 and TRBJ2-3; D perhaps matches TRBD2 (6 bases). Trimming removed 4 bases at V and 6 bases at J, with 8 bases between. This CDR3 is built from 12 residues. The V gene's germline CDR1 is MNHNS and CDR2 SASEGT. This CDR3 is CASSVTSDTQYF. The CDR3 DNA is TGTGCCAGCAGTGTAACTAGCGATACGCAGTATTTT.

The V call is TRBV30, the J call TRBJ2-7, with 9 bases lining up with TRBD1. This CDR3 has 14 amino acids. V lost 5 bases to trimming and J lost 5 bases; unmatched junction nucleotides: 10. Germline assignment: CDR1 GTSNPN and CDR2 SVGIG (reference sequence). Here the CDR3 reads CAWAPGQGFDEQYF. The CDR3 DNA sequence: TGTGCCTGGGCCCCGGGACAGGGTTTCGACGAGCAGTACTTC.

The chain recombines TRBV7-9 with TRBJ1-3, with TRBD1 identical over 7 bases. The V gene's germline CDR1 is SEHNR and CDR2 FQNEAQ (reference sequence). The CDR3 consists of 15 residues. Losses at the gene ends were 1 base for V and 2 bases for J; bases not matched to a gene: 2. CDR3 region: CASSLVTGAGNTIYF. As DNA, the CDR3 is TGTGCCAGCAGCTTAGTAACAGGGGCTGGAAACACCATATATTTT.

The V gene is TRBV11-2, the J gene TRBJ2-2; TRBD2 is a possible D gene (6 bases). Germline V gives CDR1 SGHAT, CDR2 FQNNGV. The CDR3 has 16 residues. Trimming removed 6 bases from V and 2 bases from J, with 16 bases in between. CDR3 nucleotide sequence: TGTGCCAGCAGTCCCGGGGGTAGCGGAAACACCGGGGAGCTGTTTTTT. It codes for CASSPGGSGNTGELFF.

The CDR3 DNA reads TGTGCCAGCAGTTACTCCAGGGTTAACTATGGCTACACCTTC. Its translation is CASSYSRVNYGYTF. The V call is TRBV6-5, the J call TRBJ1-2, with D perhaps matching TRBD1 (5 bases). CDR1 is MNHEY and CDR2 is SVGAGI in the germline V gene. The CDR3 consists of 14 residues. Trimming took off 0 bases at V and 1 base at J, with 6 bases between the two ends.

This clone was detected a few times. CDR3 in DNA: TGTGCCAGCACTTCCGGGGACTCTGGAAACACCATATATTTT. Protein: CASTSGDSGNTIYF. The J gene is TRBJ1-3, the V gene TRBV28; no clear D. Trimming left V 7 bases short and J 0 bases short, with 10 bases between. The CDR3 is made up of 14 amino acids. CDR1 and CDR2 from the germline V gene are MDHEN and SYDVKM.

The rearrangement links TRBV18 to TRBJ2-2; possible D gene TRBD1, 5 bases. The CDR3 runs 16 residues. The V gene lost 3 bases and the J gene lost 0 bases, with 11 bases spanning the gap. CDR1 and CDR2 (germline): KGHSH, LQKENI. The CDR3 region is CASSPPQGPNTGELFF. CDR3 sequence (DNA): TGTGCCAGCTCACCCCCGCAGGGTCCGAACACCGGGGAGCTGTTTTTT.

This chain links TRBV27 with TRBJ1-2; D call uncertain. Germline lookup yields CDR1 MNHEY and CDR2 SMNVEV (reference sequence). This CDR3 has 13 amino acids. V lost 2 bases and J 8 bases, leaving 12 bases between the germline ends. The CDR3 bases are TGTGCCAGCAGTTTAAGGGAGTTGGGGGGCTACACCTTC. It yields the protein CASSLRELGGYTF.

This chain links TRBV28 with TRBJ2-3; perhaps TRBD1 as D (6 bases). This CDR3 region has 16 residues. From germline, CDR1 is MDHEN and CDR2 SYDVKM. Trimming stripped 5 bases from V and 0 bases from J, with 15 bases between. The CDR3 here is CASSPLRGSSTDTQYF. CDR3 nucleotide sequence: TGTGCCAGCAGTCCTCTCAGGGGTTCTAGCACAGATACGCAGTATTTT.